Presented here are 4 T cell receptor beta chains from one specimen sequenced in a study of T-cell memory formation after mild COVID-19. TCRdb ran MiXCR on the 5' RACE reads and lists one entry per CDR3 protein. The sample lists 200,000 to 300,000 distinct CDR3 sequences; 15% were seen once. Sequences were obtained from PBMCs or a T cell subset sorted from them (not recorded which). The receptors stem from an adult woman who had mild COVID-19 (a few samples of this study predate the infection). Cell type and time point are not known.

J is TRBJ2-7 and V is TRBV2; 9 bases are a match to TRBD2. CDR3 length equals 14 residues. After removal of 6 bases from V and 7 bases from J, the junction contained 10 bases not matched to a gene. Per the germline V gene, CDR1 is SNHLY and CDR2 is FYNNEI. The CDR3 spells CASSAGLARSEQYF. CDR3 nucleotides: TGTGCCAGCAGCGCAGGACTAGCGCGGAGTGAGCAGTACTTC.

This clonotype was counted many times. The V and J genes are TRBV18 and TRBJ2-2; 7 positions match TRBD1. Germline V gene lookup returns CDR1 KGHSH and CDR2 LQKENI. V was clipped by 8 bases and J by 1 base; unmatched bases: 4. CDR3 length: 14 amino acids. The chain's CDR3 is CASQRQGNTGELFF. DNA for the CDR3: TGTGCCAGCCAGAGACAGGGGAACACCGGGGAGCTGTTTTTT.

This clonotype showed up just a few times. The gene calls are TRBV12-3 or TRBV12-4 and TRBJ2-1, with 7 positions matching TRBD2. V lost 5 bases, J lost 7 bases, and 11 bases stayed unmatched. The CDR3 consists of 15 residues. The CDR3 region is CASSPTSTRRNEQFF. The CDR3 nucleotides are TGTGCCAGCAGTCCGACTAGCACGAGGCGGAATGAGCAGTTCTTC.

This clonotype was found a few times. This chain joins TRBV7-3 and TRBJ1-1, with D perhaps matching TRBD1 (5 bases). The V end lost 2 bases, the J end lost 5 bases, and 18 bases lay between the germline ends. CDR3 length: 16 residues. From germline, CDR1 is SGHTA and CDR2 FQGTGA. Here the CDR3 DNA reads TGTGCCAGCAGCTTAGGGGGACCCGTACTGGGGACTGAAGCTTTCTTT. This encodes CASSLGGPVLGTEAFF. Complete variable domain (other parts from reference TRBV7-3 and TRBJ1-1): GAGVSQTPSNKVTEKGKYVELRCDPISGHTALYWYRQSLGQGPEFLIYFQGTGAADDSGLPNDRFFAVRPEGSVSTLKIQRTERGDSAVYLCASSLGGPVLGTEAFFGQGTRLTVV.